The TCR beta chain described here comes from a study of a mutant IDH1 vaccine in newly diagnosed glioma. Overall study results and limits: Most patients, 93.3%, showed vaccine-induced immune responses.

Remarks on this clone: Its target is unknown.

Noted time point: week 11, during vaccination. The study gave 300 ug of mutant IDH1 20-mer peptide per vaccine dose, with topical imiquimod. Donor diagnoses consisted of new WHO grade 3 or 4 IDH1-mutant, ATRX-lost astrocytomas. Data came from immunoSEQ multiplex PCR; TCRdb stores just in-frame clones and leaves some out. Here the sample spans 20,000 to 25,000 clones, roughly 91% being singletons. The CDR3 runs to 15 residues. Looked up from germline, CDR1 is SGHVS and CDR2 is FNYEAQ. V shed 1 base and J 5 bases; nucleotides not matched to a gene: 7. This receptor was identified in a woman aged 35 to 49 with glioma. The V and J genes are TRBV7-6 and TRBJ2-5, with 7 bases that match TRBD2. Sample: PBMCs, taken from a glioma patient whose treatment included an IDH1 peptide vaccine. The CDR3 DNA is TGTGCCAGCAGCTTAGGTGCGGGAGTGGCGGAGACCCAGTACTTC. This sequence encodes CASSLGAGVAETQYF. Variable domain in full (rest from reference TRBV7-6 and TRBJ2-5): GAGVSQSPRYKVTKRGQDVALRCDPISGHVSLYWYRQALGQGPEFLTYFNYEAQQDKSGLPNDRFSAERPEGSISTLTIQRTEQRDSAMYRCASSLGAGVAETQYFGPGTRLLVL.